A single sample is the source of the 25 T cell receptor beta chains below, sequenced in a study of blood T cell repertoires in COVID-19. This table comes from immunoSEQ multiplex PCR, and its TCRdb copy is limited to in-frame clones, with some not included. The sample has 85,000 to 120,000 clones, under 90% seen once. Specimen: peripheral blood. The receptor set was obtained from an older woman with acute or convalescent COVID-19.

The rearrangement joins TRBV2 to TRBJ1-2; D ambiguous. CDR3 length: 14 residues. Germline V gene sequence: CDR1 SNHLY, CDR2 FYNNEI. Trimming removed 6 bases from V and 2 bases from J, with 13 bases in between. The CDR3, as DNA: TGTGCCAGCAGCCCGAGGAGGTCGAACTATGGCTACACCTTC. This codes for CASSPRRSNYGYTF.

J is TRBJ1-1 and V is TRBV7-2, with a tentative D call TRBD1 (5 bases). Germline V gene sequence: CDR1 SGHTA, CDR2 FQGNSA. This CDR3 region has 14 residues. The V gene lost 5 bases and the J gene lost 1 base, with 11 bases spanning the gap. The CDR3 sequence is CASSTRTKNTEAFF. DNA of the CDR3: TGTGCCAGCAGCACGAGGACAAAGAACACTGAAGCTTTCTTT.

To note about this clone: One end of the junction does not line up with germline, which may come from a read error. J is TRBJ2-7 and V is TRBV3-1 (or the pseudogene TRBV3-2), with 10 bases fitting TRBD2. The CDR3 extends over 16 amino acids. Germline loops: CDR1 LGHDT, CDR2 YNNKEL (reference sequence). The CDR3 region has the DNA TGTGCCAGCAGCCTGGCGCCGACTAGCGGGTTCTACGGGCAGTACTTC. Protein: CASSLAPTSGFYGQYF.

This chain links TRBV6-5 with TRBJ2-1; possibly TRBD2 for D (6 bases). Between the trimmed V and J ends, which lost 10 bases and 1 base, there was a span of 14 bases. This CDR3 is built from 14 residues. CDR1 is MNHEY, CDR2 SVGAGI, per germline. The CDR3 nucleotides read TGTGCCACCGCCGTAGCGGAGTCCTACAATGAGCAGTTCTTC. Its protein product is CATAVAESYNEQFF.

CDR3 residues: CASSVTGGYYNEQFF. The CDR3 nucleotides read TGTGCCAGCAGCGTAACAGGGGGGTATTACAATGAGCAGTTCTTC. The gene calls are TRBV5-6 and TRBJ2-1; 8 positions agree with TRBD1. Germline V gives CDR1 SGHDT, CDR2 YYEEEE. The CDR3 is 15 amino acids. The J segment lost 4 bases and the V segment lost 4 bases, leaving 7 bases of the junction unmatched. Combining the CDR3 with reference TRBV5-6 and TRBJ2-1 gives the whole variable domain DAGVTQSPTHLIKTRGQQVTLRCSPKSGHDTVSWYQQALGQGPQFIFQYYEEEERQRGNFPDRFSGHQFPNYSSELNVNALLLGDSALYLCASSVTGGYYNEQFFGPGTRLTVL.

V gene TRBV5-1 combines with J gene TRBJ2-7; no clear D gene. Germline assignment: CDR1 SGHRS and CDR2 YFSETQ. V was clipped by 4 bases and J by 6 bases, with 14 bases between them. The CDR3 covers 13 residues. CDR3 loop: CASSRTVTSEQYF. In nucleotides, the CDR3 is TGCGCCAGCAGCCGTACAGTGACAAGCGAGCAGTACTTC. The full variable domain, its missing parts supplied by reference TRBV5-1 and TRBJ2-7, is KAGVTQTPRYLIKTRGQQVTLSCSPISGHRSVSWYQQTPGQGLQFLFEYFSETQRNKGNFPGRFSGRQFSNSRSEMNVSTLELGDSALYLCASSRTVTSEQYFGPGTRLTVT.

The rearrangement links TRBV18 to TRBJ1-1, with no clear D. Trimming stripped 3 bases from V and 3 bases from J, with 11 bases between. CDR1 is KGHSH, CDR2 LQKENI, per germline. This CDR3 spans 14 amino acids. CDR3 DNA sequence: TGTGCCAGCTCACCGAGGGTTGGGGACACTGAAGCTTTCTTT. Amino acid sequence: CASSPRVGDTEAFF.

The chain employs TRBV11-3 and TRBJ2-3, with 10 bases that match TRBD2. Trimming cost V 5 bases and J 0 bases; bases outside gene matches: 2. This CDR3 comprises 15 residues. Germline-derived CDR1 and CDR2 are SGHNT and YENEEA. In nucleotides, the CDR3 is TGTGCCAGCAGCCGGACTAGCGGTAGCACAGATACGCAGTATTTT. As protein: CASSRTSGSTDTQYF.

The rearrangement links TRBV5-1 to TRBJ1-4; 7 nucleotides agree with TRBD1. CDR1 is SGHRS and CDR2 is YFSETQ in the germline V gene. CDR3 size: 16 residues. The junction had 10 bases not matched to a gene; V was cut back by 4 bases and J by 4 bases. For the CDR3, the DNA is TGCGCCAGCAGCCAGGAGCCCCAGGGGGATAATGAAAAACTGTTTTTT. Residues: CASSQEPQGDNEKLFF.

V usage is TRBV2 and J usage is TRBJ1-6; D gene unclear. The germline V gene encodes CDR1 SNHLY and CDR2 FYNNEI. The CDR3 has 14 residues. V gave up 6 bases and J gave up 4 bases, with 10 bases separating them. The DNA for the CDR3 is TGTGCCAGCAGCAGAACAGAATATAATTCACCCCTCCACTTT. Translating it yields CASSRTEYNSPLHF. Complete variable domain (other parts from reference TRBV2 and TRBJ1-6): EPEVTQTPSHQVTQMGQEVILRCVPISNHLYFYWYRQILGQKVEFLVSFYNNEISEKSEIFDDQFSVERPDGSNFTLKIRSTKLEDSAMYFCASSRTEYNSPLHFGNGTRLTVT.

The chain carries TRBV11-2 and TRBJ1-6, with D tentatively TRBD1 (5 bases). The CDR3 runs to 14 residues. Germline-derived CDR1 and CDR2 are SGHAT and FQNNGV. The V and J ends lost 6 bases and 14 bases respectively, with 20 bases between them. CDR3 in amino acids: CASSQIGGDKALHF. The CDR3 bases are TGTGCCAGCAGTCAAATCGGAGGGGATAAGGCCCTCCACTTT.

J is TRBJ1-2 and V is TRBV5-6; no clear D gene. Trimming removed 3 bases from V and 6 bases from J, with 15 bases in between. The CDR3 runs 14 residues. Germline assignment: CDR1 SGHDT and CDR2 YYEEEE. CDR3 DNA: TGTGCCAGCAGCTCGGACTGGCTTCGGAATGGCTACACCTTC. The encoded protein is CASSSDWLRNGYTF.

The V and J genes are TRBV5-4 and TRBJ1-2; tentatively, D is TRBD1 (5 bases). CDR1 and CDR2 (germline): SGHNT, YYREEE (reference sequence). The V gene lost 1 base and the J gene lost 6 bases, with 10 bases spanning the gap. There are 13 residues in the CDR3. In DNA, the CDR3 is TGTGCCAGCAGCTTGAAAGGGGCCGATGGCTACACCTTC. It is translated as CASSLKGADGYTF.

CDR3 sequence reads: CASSPSSRATDTQYF. In DNA, the CDR3 is TGTGCCAGCAGCCCTTCTTCTAGAGCCACAGATACGCAGTATTTT. The genes are TRBV3-1 (or the pseudogene TRBV3-2) and TRBJ2-3; D is unclear. CDR1 and CDR2 from the germline V gene are LGHDT and YNNKEL (reference sequence). The length of the CDR3 is 15 residues. Trimming took off 4 bases at V and 2 bases at J, with 13 bases between the two ends.

The table lists this clone with a count of one. The chain carries TRBV11-3 and TRBJ2-3; 7 bases line up with TRBD1. Losses at the gene ends were 5 bases for V and 6 bases for J; bases not matched to a gene: 11. CDR1 is SGHNT and CDR2 is YENEEA in the germline V gene. The CDR3 is made up of 15 amino acids. The CDR3 sequence: CASSSDRAPLDTQYF. CDR3 bases: TGTGCCAGCAGCAGCGACAGGGCTCCTTTGGATACGCAGTATTTT.

The V and J genes are TRBV3-1 (or the pseudogene TRBV3-2) and TRBJ1-1; D is undetermined. The V and J ends lost 4 bases and 0 bases respectively, with 6 bases between them. Germline V lookup: CDR1 LGHDT, CDR2 YNNKEL (reference sequence). This CDR3 region has 13 residues. This CDR3 is CASSLQLNTEAFF. DNA for the CDR3: TGTGCCAGCAGCCTACAGTTGAACACTGAAGCTTTCTTT.

The chain employs TRBV5-1 and TRBJ2-3, with 8 bases aligning to TRBD2. The CDR3 has 16 amino acids. The germline V gene has CDR1 SGHRS and CDR2 YFSETQ. Germline trimming cut 4 bases from V and 4 bases from J; bases unmatched to any gene: 11. The CDR3 DNA is TGCGCCAGCAGCCCATATAGCGGGGTGTCGTCAGATACGCAGTATTTT. Protein: CASSPYSGVSSDTQYF.

The chain has TRBV4-1 and TRBJ2-3, with D maybe TRBD2 (5 bases). The V end lost 5 bases, the J end lost 2 bases, and 23 bases lay between the germline ends. The CDR3 spans 18 residues. In germline, CDR1 is MGHRA, CDR2 YSYEKL. CDR3 in DNA: TGCGCCAGCAGCGCCGACGTATCAGGACTCACTTACACAGATACGCAGTATTTT. It is translated as CASSADVSGLTYTDTQYF.

This chain connects TRBV9 to TRBJ2-5; D may be TRBD2 (5 bases). V lost 0 bases and J 9 bases, leaving 12 bases between the germline ends. Germline CDR1 SGDLS, CDR2 YYNGEE. The CDR3 spans 13 residues. The CDR3 DNA follows: TGTGCCAGCAGCGTAGAGCCCTCCGGGGCCCAGTACTTC. It yields the protein CASSVEPSGAQYF.

CDR3 residues: CASSPTSDDSYEQYF. CDR3 DNA: TGTGCCAGCTCACCTACTAGCGACGATTCCTACGAGCAGTACTTC. The rearrangement links TRBV18 to TRBJ2-7; 7 bases align to TRBD2. In germline, CDR1 is KGHSH, CDR2 LQKENI. The V segment lost 3 bases and the J segment 1 base; nucleotides outside the gene matches: 6. This CDR3 has 15 amino acids.

The chain links TRBV15 to TRBJ2-6; D not resolved. There are 15 residues in the CDR3. Germline V gene data show CDR1 as LNHNV and CDR2 as YYDKDF (reference sequence). Between the trimmed V and J ends, which lost 0 bases and 1 base, there was a span of 4 bases. CDR3 coding DNA: TGTGCCACCAGCAGAGACCAATCTGGGGCCAACGTCCTGACTTTC. Its protein is CATSRDQSGANVLTF.

The chain joins TRBV9 to TRBJ1-4; no firm D call. In germline, CDR1 is SGDLS, CDR2 YYNGEE. The V end lost 0 bases, the J end lost 5 bases, and 8 bases lay between the germline ends. The CDR3 loop spans 14 amino acids. The CDR3 spells CASSVGNANEKLFF. The CDR3 region has the DNA TGTGCCAGCAGCGTAGGCAACGCGAATGAAAAACTGTTTTTT.

This sequence joins TRBV5-5 and TRBJ1-2; 9 bases match TRBD1. Germline V lookup: CDR1 SGHKS, CDR2 YYEKEE (reference sequence). This CDR3 spans 14 amino acids. After removal of 4 bases from V and 7 bases from J, the junction contained 8 bases not matched to a gene. The chain's CDR3 is CASSLAQGAGGYTF. The CDR3 region has the DNA TGTGCCAGCAGCCTTGCACAGGGGGCAGGTGGCTACACCTTC.

The chain is built from TRBV7-9 and TRBJ2-6, with 9 bases identical to TRBD1. V was clipped by 1 base and J by 5 bases; unmatched bases: 6. Germline V lookup: CDR1 SEHNR, CDR2 FQNEAQ (reference sequence). CDR3 length equals 17 residues. CDR3 amino acids: CASSLVMGQGRANVLTF. The CDR3 nucleotides are TGTGCCAGCAGCTTAGTTATGGGACAGGGACGGGCCAACGTCCTGACTTTC.

J is TRBJ2-2 and V is TRBV4-2; 7 nucleotides line up with TRBD2. After removal of 0 bases from V and 3 bases from J, the junction contained 13 bases not matched to a gene. This CDR3 region has 19 residues. Per germline, CDR1 LGHNA and CDR2 YNFKEQ. CDR3 in amino acids: CASSQDGGAGATHTGELFF. DNA for the CDR3: TGTGCCAGCAGCCAAGATGGTGGGGCGGGAGCCACGCACACCGGGGAGCTGTTTTTT.